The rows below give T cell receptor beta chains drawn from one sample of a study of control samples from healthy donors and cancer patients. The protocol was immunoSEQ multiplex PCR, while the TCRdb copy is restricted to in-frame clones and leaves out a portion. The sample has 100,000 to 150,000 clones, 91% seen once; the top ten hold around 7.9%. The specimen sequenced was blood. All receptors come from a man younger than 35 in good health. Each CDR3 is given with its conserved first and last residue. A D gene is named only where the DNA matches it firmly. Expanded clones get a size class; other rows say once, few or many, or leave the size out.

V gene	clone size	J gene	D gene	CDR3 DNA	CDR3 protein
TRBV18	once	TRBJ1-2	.	TGTGCCAGCTCACGCGGGGGAATCAACTATGGCTACACCTTC	CASSRGGINYGYTF
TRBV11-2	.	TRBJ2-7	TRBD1	TGTGCCAGCAGCTTAAGGGGACAGGGGTACGAGCAGTACTTC	CASSLRGQGYEQYF
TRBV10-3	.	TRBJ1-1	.	TGTGCCATCAGTGAGTCGACAGGGAACACTGAAGCTTTCTTT	CAISESTGNTEAFF
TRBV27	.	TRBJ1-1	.	TGTGCCAGCAGTTTATCGTTGAACACTGAAGCTTTCTTT	CASSLSLNTEAFF
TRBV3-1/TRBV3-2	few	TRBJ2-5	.	TGTGCCAGCAGCCAACACATTCCTAGGGGACAAGAGACCCAGTACTTC	CASSQHIPRGQETQYF
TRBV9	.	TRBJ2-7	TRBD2	TGTGCCAGCAGCCCCCGGGGGGACGAGCAGTACTTC	CASSPRGDEQYF
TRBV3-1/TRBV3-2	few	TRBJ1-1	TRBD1	TGTGCCAGCAGCCCTCCGACAGGGTACACTGAAGCTTTCTTT	CASSPPTGYTEAFF
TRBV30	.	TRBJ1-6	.	TGTGCCTGGAGTGTACGTCGGGGTACCTATAATTCACCCCTCCACTTT	CAWSVRRGTYNSPLHF
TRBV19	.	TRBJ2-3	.	TGTGCCAGTAGTATAACGGGTTTTGGAGATACGCAGTATTTT	CASSITGFGDTQYF
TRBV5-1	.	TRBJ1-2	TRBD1	TGCGCCAGCAGCCCGGACAGGGGTGTATATGGCTACACCTTC	CASSPDRGVYGYTF
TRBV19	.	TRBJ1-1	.	TGTGCCAGTAGTATGACGCAGGACACTGAAGCTTTCTTT	CASSMTQDTEAFF
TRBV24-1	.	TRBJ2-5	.	TGTGCCACCAGTGACCTCAACCAGGGGGAGACCCAGTACTTC	CATSDLNQGETQYF
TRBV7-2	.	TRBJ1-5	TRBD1	TGTGCCAGCAGCTTAGTTCGGACAGGGCGCAATCAGCCCCAGCATTTT	CASSLVRTGRNQPQHF
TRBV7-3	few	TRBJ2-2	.	TGTGCCAGCAGCTTAAGGGGTAACACCGGGGAGCTGTTTTTT	CASSLRGNTGELFF
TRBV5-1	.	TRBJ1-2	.	TGCGCCAGCAGCTTACAGGGTGGTATGGGCTACACCTTC	CASSLQGGMGYTF
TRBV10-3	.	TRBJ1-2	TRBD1	TGTGCCATCAGTGTAAAAGGGACAGGGCGTAGTGGTGGCTACACCTTC	CAISVKGTGRSGGYTF
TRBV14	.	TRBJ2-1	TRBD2	TGTGCCAGCAGCCAGAGGCGGGGGGGCCGTGAGCAGTTCTTC	CASSQRRGGREQFF
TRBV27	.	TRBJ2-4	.	TGTGCCAGCAGCGACGATCCAAGTGGACGGGTCGACATTCAGTACTTC	CASSDDPSGRVDIQYF
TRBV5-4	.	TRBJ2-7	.	TGTGCCAGCAGCGAGAACTCCTACGAGCAGTACTTC	CASSENSYEQYF
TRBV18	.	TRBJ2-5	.	TGTGCCAGCTCTTCGACTAGAACTGAAGAGACCCAGTACTTC	CASSSTRTEETQYF
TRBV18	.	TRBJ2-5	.	TGTGCCAGCTCACCACCCCAGGATCAAGAGACCCAGTACTTC	CASSPPQDQETQYF
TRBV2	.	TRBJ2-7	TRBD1	TGTGCCAGCAGTGGCCGGGACAGGGGAACCTACGAGCAGTACTTC	CASSGRDRGTYEQYF
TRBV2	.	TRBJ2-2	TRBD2	TGTGCCAGCAATGGGCTAGCGGGAGCCACCGGGGAGCTGTTTTTT	CASNGLAGATGELFF
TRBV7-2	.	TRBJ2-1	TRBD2	TGTGCCAGCAGCCCGCTTACGGGGGGTTCCTACAATGAGCAGTTCTTC	CASSPLTGGSYNEQFF
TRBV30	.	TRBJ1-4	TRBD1	TGTGCCTGGAGCTGGACAGGGAGTTTTGAAAAACTGTTTTTT	CAWSWTGSFEKLFF